Below, 15 T cell receptor beta chains from the same sample are listed, as sequenced in a study of T cells in Graves' hyperthyroidism and ophthalmopathy. Using RNA transcripts as the source, TCR beta CDR3 regions were amplified. HTBI primers were employed in a first-round RT-PCR of the TCR CDR3. One entry per CDR3 protein results from TCRdb running MiXCR on the multiplex PCR reads. The data hold hundreds of thousands of distinct CDR3 sequences, with about a sixth observed a single time. Sample: blood. The receptors were sampled from a woman in her thirties or forties with Graves' ophthalmopathy.

This clonotype was recorded a few times. The chain recombines TRBV2 with TRBJ2-7; possibly TRBD1 for D (6 bases). The CDR3 is 14 amino acids. Between the trimmed V and J ends, which lost 6 bases and 9 bases, there was a span of 21 bases. Germline CDR1 and CDR2: SNHLY and FYNNEI. CDR3 residues: CASRPGQSQGRQYF. The CDR3 DNA reads TGTGCCAGCAGACCTGGACAGTCCCAAGGGCGGCAGTACTTC.

The chain combines TRBV19 with TRBJ2-3; 11 positions agree with TRBD1. With V trimmed by 4 bases and J by 1 base, 4 bases remained unmatched. This CDR3 has 16 amino acids. The germline V gene encodes CDR1 LNHDA and CDR2 SQIVND (reference sequence). In nucleotides, the CDR3 is TGTGCCAGTAGTAGGACAGGGGGCTATGGCACAGATACGCAGTATTTT. Translating gives CASSRTGGYGTDTQYF.

In nucleotides, the CDR3 is TGCAGCGTTGAGGCTAGCATCACAGATACGCAGTATTTT. Its protein is CSVEASITDTQYF. The chain joins TRBV29-1 to TRBJ2-3, with TRBD2 as a possible D gene (5 bases). The CDR3 runs to 13 residues. Trimming pared 3 bases from V and 2 bases from J, leaving 9 bases between. Germline CDR1 SQVTM, CDR2 ANQGSEA.

This clonotype was seen more than once but under ten times. This rearrangement joins TRBV5-1 to TRBJ2-1, with TRBD2 matching 9 bases. This CDR3 spans 14 amino acids. In germline, CDR1 is SGHRS, CDR2 YFSETQ. With 5 bases clipped from V and 5 bases from J, the junction kept 5 bases outside the gene matches. The CDR3 region has the DNA TGCGCCAGCAGGCGACTAGCGGTAAACAATGAGCAGTTCTTC. Translated: CASRRLAVNNEQFF. Together with reference TRBV5-1 and TRBJ2-1, the CDR3 gives the full variable domain: KAGVTQTPRYLIKTRGQQVTLSCSPISGHRSVSWYQQTPGQGLQFLFEYFSETQRNKGNFPGRFSGRQFSNSRSEMNVSTLELGDSALYLCASRRLAVNNEQFFGPGTRLTVL.

The rearrangement joins TRBV7-8 to TRBJ2-1; 11 positions agree with TRBD2. CDR1 SGHVS and CDR2 FQNEAQ come from the germline V gene. Trimming cost V 4 bases and J 4 bases; bases outside gene matches: 9. CDR3 length: 17 residues. The CDR3 DNA reads TGTGCCAGCAGCTCCTTCAGGGGACTAGCGGATTACAATGAGCAGTTCTTC. Protein product: CASSSFRGLADYNEQFF.

The chain employs TRBV28 and TRBJ1-2; D gene ambiguous. CDR1 MDHEN and CDR2 SYDVKM come from the germline V gene. There are 15 residues in the CDR3. Trimming removed 7 bases at V and 4 bases at J, with 19 bases between. DNA for the CDR3: TGTGCCAGCACCGATAGAGGGCTGAGAGTCTATGGCTACACCTTC. This gives the protein CASTDRGLRVYGYTF.

In this sample, this clonotype turned up many times. The chain recombines TRBV12-3 or TRBV12-4 with TRBJ1-5; 7 bases are a match to TRBD1. Germline trimming cut 5 bases from V and 0 bases from J; bases unmatched to any gene: 4. There are 15 residues in the CDR3. For the CDR3, the DNA is TGTGCCAGCAGTCCCGGGACAGTTAGCAATCAGCCCCAGCATTTT. It codes for CASSPGTVSNQPQHF.

V is TRBV5-1 and J is TRBJ1-3; a possible D gene is TRBD1 (5 bases). This CDR3 comprises 16 residues. Trimming stripped 2 bases from V and 3 bases from J, with 15 bases between. The germline CDR1 and CDR2 sequences are SGHRS and YFSETQ. This chain's CDR3 is CASSLQPGRDGNTIYF. The CDR3 DNA reads TGCGCCAGCAGCTTACAACCGGGACGGGATGGAAACACCATATATTTT.

This clonotype was seen repeatedly, ten times or more. The rearrangement links TRBV27 to TRBJ2-7, with D tentatively TRBD2 (6 bases). The CDR3 consists of 17 residues. The V and J ends lost 5 bases and 3 bases respectively, with 23 bases between them. CDR1 and CDR2 (germline): MNHEY, SMNVEV (reference sequence). In DNA, the CDR3 is TGTGCCAGCAGTCGCCATGTCATGCGGGGTTCCCTCTACGAGCAGTACTTC. Protein: CASSRHVMRGSLYEQYF.

Concerning this clonotype: The junction does not match germline at one end; this may be a read error. DNA for the CDR3: TGTGCCAGCAGTGCCTCTAGGGGGACCGCATCCTGCGAGCAGTACTTC. This sequence encodes CASSASRGTASCEQYF. V and J are TRBV27 and TRBJ2-7; TRBD1 might be the D (6 bases). The CDR3 extends over 16 amino acids. Germline CDR1 is MNHEY and CDR2 is SMNVEV (reference sequence).

Concerning this clonotype itself: It may be a read error: a sequence one base away is much more abundant. The rearrangement links TRBV5-1 to TRBJ2-7; perhaps D is TRBD1 or TRBD2 (5 bases each). The CDR3 has 14 residues. CDR1 SGHRS and CDR2 YFSETQ come from the germline V gene. CDR3 bases: TGCGCCAGTTCGGGAAGGGGCGACTCCTACGAGCAGCACTTC. Translating it yields CASSGRGDSYEQHF.

This clonotype has at least ten counts. This rearrangement joins TRBV5-1 to TRBJ1-2, with D unresolved. The ends were cut back, 4 bases at V and 2 bases at J, with 9 bases in the middle. CDR1 and CDR2 from the germline V gene are SGHRS and YFSETQ. CDR3 size: 13 residues. The CDR3: CASSQDGNYGYTF. The CDR3 DNA is TGCGCCAGCAGCCAAGACGGAAACTATGGCTACACCTTC. The variable domain in full, completed from reference TRBV5-1 and TRBJ1-2, reads KAGVTQTPRYLIKTRGQQVTLSCSPISGHRSVSWYQQTPGQGLQFLFEYFSETQRNKGNFPGRFSGRQFSNSRSEMNVSTLELGDSALYLCASSQDGNYGYTFGSGTRLTVV.

This clonotype was found a few times. The chain has TRBV7-9 and TRBJ2-2; the D gene is possibly TRBD2 (5 bases). Germline-derived CDR1 and CDR2 are SEHNR and FQNEAQ (reference sequence). With 5 bases removed from V and 3 bases from J, the gap between germline ends came to 16 bases. This CDR3 has 16 amino acids. CDR3 protein: CASSLKWGEDTGELFF. CDR3 coding DNA: TGTGCCAGCAGCCTAAAATGGGGAGAGGACACCGGGGAGCTGTTTTTT.

This clonotype was recorded a few times. J is TRBJ2-1 and V is TRBV6-1; 9 bases fit TRBD1. Trimming removed 6 bases from V and 2 bases from J; junction bases left unmatched: 5. This CDR3 comprises 15 residues. Looked up from germline, CDR1 is MNHNS and CDR2 is SASEGT. The CDR3 sequence: CASRGRDRAYNEQFF. The DNA of the CDR3 is TGTGCCAGCAGAGGTAGGGACAGGGCCTACAATGAGCAGTTCTTC.

This clonotype was counted ten times or more. The V call is TRBV6-2 or TRBV6-3, the J call TRBJ2-3; 10 bases agree with TRBD2. J lost 0 bases, V lost 6 bases, and 6 bases had no gene match. This CDR3 is built from 16 residues. CDR1 and CDR2 from the germline V gene are MNHEY and SVGEGT. The CDR3 sequence is CASRSLLAGSTDTQYF. The CDR3 DNA is TGTGCCAGCAGGTCCTTACTAGCGGGGAGCACAGATACGCAGTATTTT.